This TCR beta chain was observed in a study of cytomegalovirus exposure and HLA in healthy donors. The PCR used 60 Vbeta and 13 Jbeta primers. Produced via immunoSEQ multiplex PCR; TCRdb's table is partial and in-frame only. The sample carries 150,000 to 200,000 clones, roughly 77% recorded once. The junction had 3 bases not matched to a gene; V was cut back by 5 bases and J by 0 bases. The CDR3 consists of 15 residues. Per the germline V gene, CDR1 is SGHVS and CDR2 is FNYEAQ. Points on this clone: Antigen specificity is unknown.

Study-level results: A later analysis, which compared TCR beta chains of equal frequency, found the HLA-associated ones more clonally expanded.

The V call is TRBV7-6, the J call TRBJ2-1, with 8 bases identical to TRBD2. This receptor was obtained from a man aged 18 to 30 in good health and CMV-seropositive. Source material: PBMCs. The CDR3 nucleotides are TGTGCCAGCAGCGGTCGGGAGGGCTCCTACAATGAGCAGTTCTTC. Protein product: CASSGREGSYNEQFF.